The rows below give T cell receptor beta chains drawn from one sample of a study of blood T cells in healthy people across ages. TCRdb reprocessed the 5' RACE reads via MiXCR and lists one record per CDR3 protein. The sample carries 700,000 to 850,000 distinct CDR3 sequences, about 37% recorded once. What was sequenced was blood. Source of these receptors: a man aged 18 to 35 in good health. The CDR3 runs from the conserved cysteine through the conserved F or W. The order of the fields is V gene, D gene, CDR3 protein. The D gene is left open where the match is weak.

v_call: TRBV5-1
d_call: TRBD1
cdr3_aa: CASSRTGTEHTGELFF

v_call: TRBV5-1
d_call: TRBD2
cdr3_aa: CASSIRRGYQETQYF

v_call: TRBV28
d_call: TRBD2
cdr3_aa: CASSLCWAGGGLCEQFF

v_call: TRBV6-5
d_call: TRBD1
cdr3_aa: CASSSSPGTGKGQGEKLFF

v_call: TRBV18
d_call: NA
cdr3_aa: CASSSGVNNNEQFF

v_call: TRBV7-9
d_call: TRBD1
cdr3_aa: CASRPKLGQGAGPGANVLTF

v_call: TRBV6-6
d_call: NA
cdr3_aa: CASSPRQIHVNYGYTF

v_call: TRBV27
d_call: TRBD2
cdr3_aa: CASRRREGTDTQYF

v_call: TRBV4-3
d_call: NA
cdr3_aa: CASSQEKAFTDTQYF

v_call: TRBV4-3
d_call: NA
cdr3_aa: CASSQDGGAIGNEQFF

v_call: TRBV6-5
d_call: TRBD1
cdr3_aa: CASSLGTGDYQPQHF

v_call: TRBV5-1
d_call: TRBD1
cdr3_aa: CASGQGLNTEAFF

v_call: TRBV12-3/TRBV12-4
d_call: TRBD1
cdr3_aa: CASQKLTGGNTGELFF

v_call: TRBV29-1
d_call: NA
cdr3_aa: CSVGRANTEAFF

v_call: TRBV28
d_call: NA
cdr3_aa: CAIQGTNEKLFF

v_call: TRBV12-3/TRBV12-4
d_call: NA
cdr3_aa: CASSYRDAEQYF

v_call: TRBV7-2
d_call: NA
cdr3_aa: CASGLSGTDTQYF

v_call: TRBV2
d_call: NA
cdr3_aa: CASSRFVVTGELFF